This T cell receptor beta chain was captured by sequencing in a study of cytomegalovirus exposure and HLA in healthy donors. Notes on the study in general: In a later analysis, most CMV-associated TCR beta chains appeared HLA-restricted. Later analysis identified 16,000 or so TCR beta sequences associated with HLA alleles, using a false discovery rate threshold of 0.05. Several of the most significant clusters were apparently associated with common viral pathogens in a later analysis.

Although they were nominally healthy when sampled, donors likely had unrecorded immune exposures. PCR amplification relied on 60 Vbeta primers (plus 13 Jbeta primers). Some clones are missing from TCRdb's copy, which holds only in-frame ones; the method was immunoSEQ multiplex PCR. This repertoire shows 100,000 to 150,000 clones, roughly four fifths found once; its top ten account for 2.7%. Of note for this clone: Its target is unknown.

Trimming stripped 0 bases from V and 3 bases from J, with 13 bases between. The CDR3 contains 16 residues. The germline V gene has CDR1 SGHVS and CDR2 FNYEAQ. Sequenced sample: PBMCs. V gene TRBV7-6 combines with J gene TRBJ2-3; TRBD1 might be the D (5 bases). This sequence was found in a boy younger than 10 in good health and CMV-seronegative. The chain's CDR3 is CASSLAWAPGTDTQYF. The DNA for the CDR3 is TGTGCCAGCAGCTTAGCGTGGGCCCCAGGGACAGATACGCAGTATTTT.